The 25 T cell receptor beta chains in this list originate from one sample, sequenced in a study of shared T cell receptors in the human thymus. Profiled with immunoSEQ multiplex PCR; TCRdb holds only in-frame clones, not every one. The sample yields some 640,000 clones, approximately 87% seen once. These data also featured in a second study, about human thymus T cells.

Specimen: thymocytes. The receptor set was obtained from a boy less than two years old with a congenital heart defect.

The chain joins TRBV19 to TRBJ2-1; D is perhaps TRBD1 (8 bases). V lost 3 bases and J lost 1, with 13 bases in between. CDR1 LNHDA and CDR2 SQIVND come from the germline V gene (reference sequence). The CDR3 contains 16 residues. CDR3 DNA sequence: TGTGCCAGTAGTATCGGGGGGACAGGTTCCTACAATGAGCAGTTCTTC. The encoded protein is CASSIGGTGSYNEQFF.

The V call is TRBV5-6, the J call TRBJ2-3; 9 nucleotides agree with TRBD2. V was pared by 2 bases and J by 1 base, with 5 bases of the junction left unmatched. Germline assignment: CDR1 SGHDT and CDR2 YYEEEE. This CDR3 is built from 16 residues. CDR3 residues: CASSFGSGGGTDTQYF. CDR3 DNA sequence: TGTGCCAGCAGCTTCGGTAGCGGGGGCGGCACAGATACGCAGTATTTT.

The genes are TRBV5-1 and TRBJ2-3; maybe TRBD2 (6 bases). The V end was cut by 2 bases, the J end by 6 bases, with 25 bases between. There are 18 residues in the CDR3. Germline V CDR1 and CDR2: SGHRS, YFSETQ. CDR3 nucleotide sequence: TGCGCCAGCAGCTTCCTTCCTACGGACTACGAGCATCCCGATACGCAGTATTTT. It yields the protein CASSFLPTDYEHPDTQYF.

This sequence joins TRBV6-5 and TRBJ2-3; no clear D gene. With 0 bases removed from V and 2 bases from J, the gap between germline ends came to 6 bases. Per germline, CDR1 MNHEY and CDR2 SVGAGI. This CDR3 contains 14 residues. As DNA, the CDR3 is TGTGCCAGCAGTTACTCGGCCGTCACAGATACGCAGTATTTT. Residues: CASSYSAVTDTQYF.

This chain joins TRBV11-2 and TRBJ2-7, with a weak D call TRBD1 (5 bases). The CDR3 is 14 residues long. The germline gives CDR1 SGHAT, CDR2 FQNNGV. The V end was cut by 2 bases, the J end by 7 bases, with 15 bases between. CDR3 sequence reads: CASSLWGLRCEQYF. The CDR3 DNA sequence: TGTGCCAGCAGCTTATGGGGCCTGAGGTGTGAGCAGTACTTC.

This clone was seen only once. V and J are TRBV28 and TRBJ2-5, with TRBD2 identical over 9 bases. The V segment lost 5 bases and the J segment 1 base; nucleotides outside the gene matches: 8. CDR1 is MDHEN, CDR2 SYDVKM, per germline. CDR3 length equals 16 residues. For the CDR3, the DNA is TGTGCCAGCAGTCTCTTTAGCGGGAGCCGCCAAGAGACCCAGTACTTC. It specifies CASSLFSGSRQETQYF. Filled out from reference TRBV28 and TRBJ2-5, the complete variable domain reads DVKVTQSSRYLVKRTGEKVFLECVQDMDHENMFWYRQDPGLGLRLIYFSYDVKMKEKGDIPEGYSVSREKKERFSLILESASTNQTSMYLCASSLFSGSRQETQYFGPGTRLLVL.

This clone was seen just once. The chain couples TRBV5-1 to TRBJ1-1; tentative D call: TRBD1 (6 bases). Germline lookup yields CDR1 SGHRS and CDR2 YFSETQ. The CDR3 consists of 17 residues. V lost 5 bases, J lost 0 bases, and 20 bases lay in between. CDR3 protein: CASSRGRKEEVNTEAFF. CDR3 coding DNA: TGCGCCAGCAGTAGGGGGAGAAAGGAAGAAGTGAACACTGAAGCTTTCTTT. Full variable domain (remainder filled in from reference TRBV5-1 and TRBJ1-1): KAGVTQTPRYLIKTRGQQVTLSCSPISGHRSVSWYQQTPGQGLQFLFEYFSETQRNKGNFPGRFSGRQFSNSRSEMNVSTLELGDSALYLCASSRGRKEEVNTEAFFGQGTRLTVV.

The chain links TRBV10-3 to TRBJ2-4; the D gene is possibly TRBD1 (6 bases). V lost 3 bases and J lost 5, with 11 bases in between. The CDR3 runs to 14 residues. Germline assignment: CDR1 ENHRY and CDR2 SYGVKD. CDR3 bases: TGTGCCATCAGTGAAGAGACAGGACAAAACATTCAGTACTTC. Translating it yields CAISEETGQNIQYF.

V is TRBV6-1 and J is TRBJ1-5; D is undetermined. The germline V and J ends were trimmed by 6 bases and 11 bases, with 14 bases remaining between them. Germline V gene lookup returns CDR1 MNHNS and CDR2 SASEGT. CDR3 length: 12 residues. The DNA of the CDR3 is TGTGCCAGCAGCCTAAGCGGTGGGACCCAGCATTTT. Its protein product is CASSLSGGTQHF.

This clone was observed once. This chain connects TRBV7-8 to TRBJ1-2; a weak D match, TRBD1 (5 bases). This CDR3 is built from 18 residues. Trimming cost V 6 bases and J 1 base, with 24 bases left between them. Germline CDR1 SGHVS, CDR2 FQNEAQ. The CDR3 nucleotides read TGTGCCAGCAGTCGTGACGGGAGGGACGAGGCGAATAACTATGGCTACACCTTC. Its protein product is CASSRDGRDEANNYGYTF.

A few counts support this clone. This chain joins TRBV4-3 and TRBJ2-2; D not certain. The germline V gene encodes CDR1 LGHNA and CDR2 YSLEER. With 1 base removed from V and 5 bases from J, the gap between germline ends came to 8 bases. The CDR3 spans 14 residues. The CDR3 spells CASSQGHMTGELFF. CDR3 nucleotides: TGCGCCAGCAGCCAAGGACACATGACCGGGGAGCTGTTTTTT.

This sequence joins TRBV6-5 and TRBJ2-3, with 10 bases identical to TRBD2. Per germline, CDR1 MNHEY and CDR2 SVGAGI. CDR3 length equals 15 residues. The V gene end was trimmed by 5 bases and the J gene end by 4 bases; junction bases not matched to a gene: 6. CDR3 region: CASSGVAGGPDTQYF. CDR3 sequence (DNA): TGTGCCAGCAGTGGAGTAGCGGGGGGCCCAGATACGCAGTATTTT.

V and J are TRBV28 and TRBJ2-5; a possible D gene is TRBD2 (6 bases). The CDR3 loop spans 15 amino acids. The V and J ends lost 8 bases and 4 bases respectively, with 20 bases between them. Germline loops: CDR1 MDHEN, CDR2 SYDVKM. Here the CDR3 reads CASRSPGRYGETQYF. For the CDR3, the DNA is TGTGCCAGCCGAAGCCCAGGGAGGTATGGAGAGACCCAGTACTTC.

The chain links TRBV4-1 to TRBJ1-2, with D maybe TRBD1 (5 bases). The germline V gene encodes CDR1 MGHRA and CDR2 YSYEKL. With 1 base removed from V and 4 bases from J, the gap between germline ends came to 16 bases. The CDR3 is made up of 16 amino acids. The CDR3 DNA reads as TGCGCCAGCAGCCAAGTTTCCCTCCGACAGTCCTATGGCTACACCTTC. This gives the protein CASSQVSLRQSYGYTF.

V is TRBV14 and J is TRBJ2-1; TRBD2 matches at 9 bases. Germline V gene sequence: CDR1 SGHDN, CDR2 FVKESK. The V and J ends lost 5 bases and 9 bases, in that order; junction bases with no gene match: 5. This CDR3 is 13 amino acids long. The CDR3 DNA reads TGTGCCAGCAGCGTCACTAGCGGGTTTGAGCAGTTCTTC. Amino acids: CASSVTSGFEQFF.

The V call is TRBV28, the J call TRBJ2-7; possible D gene TRBD2, 7 bases. This CDR3 has 13 amino acids. Germline V gene data show CDR1 as MDHEN and CDR2 as SYDVKM. Deletions cut 7 bases from V and 3 bases from J, with 13 bases between. In nucleotides, the CDR3 is TGTGCCAGCAACACAGGGAGGGTCTACGAGCAGTACTTC. Translation gives CASNTGRVYEQYF.

The rearrangement joins TRBV6-4 to TRBJ2-1, with 10 positions matching TRBD2. Germline V gene sequence: CDR1 MRHNA, CDR2 SNTAGT. This CDR3 is 16 amino acids long. The V and J ends lost 4 bases and 7 bases, in that order; junction bases with no gene match: 10. The CDR3 DNA sequence: TGTGCCAGCAGTGGGGGTTCAGGGACTAGCGCAAATGAGCAGTTCTTC. Encoded protein: CASSGGSGTSANEQFF.

This chain connects TRBV10-2 to TRBJ2-2; 8 bases are shared with TRBD2. Losses at the gene ends were 6 bases for V and 4 bases for J; bases not matched to a gene: 13. Germline lookup yields CDR1 WSHSY and CDR2 SAAADI. CDR3 length: 17 residues. The CDR3 here is CASRELGSSGPTGELFF. The CDR3 nucleotides read TGCGCCAGCAGGGAACTCGGGTCTAGCGGGCCCACCGGGGAGCTGTTTTTT.

This chain links TRBV5-1 with TRBJ2-3, with 7 bases identical to TRBD2. The CDR3 extends over 17 amino acids. The V gene's germline CDR1 is SGHRS and CDR2 YFSETQ. With V trimmed by 0 bases and J by 1 base, 8 bases remained unmatched. The CDR3 loop is CASSLGPSGGRTDTQYF. Here the CDR3 DNA reads TGCGCCAGCAGCTTGGGACCTAGCGGCGGACGCACAGATACGCAGTATTTT.

This clone was seen a handful of times. The J gene is TRBJ2-1, the V gene TRBV6-1; 8 bases agree with TRBD2. V was pared by 2 bases and J by 1 base, with 22 bases of the junction left unmatched. The germline CDR1 and CDR2 sequences are MNHNS and SASEGT. The CDR3 is 22 amino acids. The CDR3 loop reads CASSEKGIAGLDSALSYNEQFF. The CDR3 DNA reads as TGTGCCAGCAGTGAAAAAGGAATAGCGGGACTAGACTCAGCCCTATCCTACAATGAGCAGTTCTTC.

This clone showed up just a few times. This chain joins TRBV10-3 and TRBJ1-4; TRBD1 agrees at 9 bases. Germline V gene sequence: CDR1 ENHRY, CDR2 SYGVKD. This CDR3 comprises 13 residues. The V segment lost 11 bases and the J segment 7 bases; nucleotides outside the gene matches: 8. CDR3 in DNA: TGTGCCTCGCACCGGGACAGGGCTGAAAAACTGTTTTTT. Translated, it gives CASHRDRAEKLFF.

This chain uses TRBV29-1 with TRBJ2-4; weak D call: TRBD2 (5 bases). The CDR3 has 13 residues. Trimming took 8 bases from V and 5 from J, leaving 16 bases between them. Germline V gene lookup returns CDR1 SQVTM and CDR2 ANQGSEA. The CDR3 bases are TGCAGCTTTTCGGGGAGCAGACAAAACATTCAGTACTTC. Protein product: CSFSGSRQNIQYF.

V gene TRBV10-1 combines with J gene TRBJ2-7, with TRBD1 matching over 10 bases. There are 15 residues in the CDR3. The germline V gene encodes CDR1 WNHNN and CDR2 SYGVQD (reference sequence). V shed 6 bases, J shed 7 bases, and the junction held 12 bases outside the gene matches. CDR3 sequence: CASSHTPGQGIEQYF. Here the CDR3 DNA reads TGCGCCAGCAGCCATACCCCGGGACAGGGGATAGAGCAGTACTTC.

The rearrangement links TRBV4-3 to TRBJ2-1; the match to TRBD2 covers 7 bases. CDR3 length: 16 residues. The V gene end was trimmed by 4 bases and the J gene end by 8 bases; junction bases not matched to a gene: 14. Germline values: CDR1 LGHNA, CDR2 YSLEER. CDR3 amino acids: CASSPLLAFGLDEQFF. CDR3 nucleotides: TGCGCCAGCAGCCCCCTACTAGCGTTCGGTTTGGATGAGCAGTTCTTC.

V is TRBV9 and J is TRBJ1-2; 8 bases are shared with TRBD1. The germline gives CDR1 SGDLS, CDR2 YYNGEE. The CDR3 is 14 residues long. J gave up 6 bases and V 6 bases, and 10 bases lay outside the gene matches. CDR3 in DNA: TGTGCCAGCACCTTTTCCGTGACAGGGGATGGCTACACCTTC. Translation gives CASTFSVTGDGYTF.